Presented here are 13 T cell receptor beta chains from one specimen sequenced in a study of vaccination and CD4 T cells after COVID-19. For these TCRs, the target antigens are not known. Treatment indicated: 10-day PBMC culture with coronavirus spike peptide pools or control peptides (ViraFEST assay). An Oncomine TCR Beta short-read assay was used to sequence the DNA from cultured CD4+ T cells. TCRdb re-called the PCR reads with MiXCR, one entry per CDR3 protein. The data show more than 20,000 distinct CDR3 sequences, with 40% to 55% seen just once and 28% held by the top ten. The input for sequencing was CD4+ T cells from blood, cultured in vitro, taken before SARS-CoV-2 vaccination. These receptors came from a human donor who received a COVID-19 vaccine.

CDR3 sequence (DNA): TGCGCCAGCAGCTTGGCTGGCTCTGGAAACACCATATATTTT. Amino acid sequence: CASSLAGSGNTIYF. The chain links TRBV5-1 to TRBJ1-3, with D uncertain. Trimming removed 0 bases from V and 0 bases from J, with 4 bases in between. The CDR3 extends over 14 amino acids. Germline CDR1 is SGHRS and CDR2 is YFSETQ.

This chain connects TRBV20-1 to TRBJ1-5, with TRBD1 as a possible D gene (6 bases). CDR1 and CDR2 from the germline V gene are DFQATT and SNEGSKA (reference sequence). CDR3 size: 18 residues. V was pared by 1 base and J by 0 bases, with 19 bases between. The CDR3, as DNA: TGCAGTGCTAGAGTGCCGGGACATCCGCTCCCTAGCAATCAGCCCCAGCATTTT. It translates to CSARVPGHPLPSNQPQHF.

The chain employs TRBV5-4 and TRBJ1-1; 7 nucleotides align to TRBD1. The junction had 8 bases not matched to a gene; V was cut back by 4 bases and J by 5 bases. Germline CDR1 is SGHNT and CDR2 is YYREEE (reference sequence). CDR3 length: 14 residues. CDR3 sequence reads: CASSPRRGQTEAFF. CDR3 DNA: TGTGCCAGCAGCCCGAGGAGGGGGCAGACTGAAGCTTTCTTT.

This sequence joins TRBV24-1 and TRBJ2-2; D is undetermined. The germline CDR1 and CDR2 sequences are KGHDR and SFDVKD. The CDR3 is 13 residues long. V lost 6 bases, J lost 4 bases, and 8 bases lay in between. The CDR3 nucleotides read TGTGCCACCAGTCGATCCGCCACCGGGGAGCTGTTTTTT. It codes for CATSRSATGELFF.

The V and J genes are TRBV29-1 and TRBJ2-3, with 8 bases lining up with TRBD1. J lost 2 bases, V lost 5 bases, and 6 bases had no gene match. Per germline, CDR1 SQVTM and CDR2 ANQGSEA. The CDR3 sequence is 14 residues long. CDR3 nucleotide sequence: TGCAGCGTTTTAAGGACAGGGCTCACAGATACGCAGTATTTT. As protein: CSVLRTGLTDTQYF.

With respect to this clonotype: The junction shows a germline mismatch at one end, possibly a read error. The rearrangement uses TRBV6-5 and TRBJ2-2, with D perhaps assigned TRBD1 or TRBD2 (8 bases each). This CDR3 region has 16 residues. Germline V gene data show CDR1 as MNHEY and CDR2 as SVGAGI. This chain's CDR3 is CASSYWQGASSGDLFF. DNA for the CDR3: TGTGCCAGCAGTTACTGGCAGGGGGCCAGTAGCGGGGATCTGTTTTTT.

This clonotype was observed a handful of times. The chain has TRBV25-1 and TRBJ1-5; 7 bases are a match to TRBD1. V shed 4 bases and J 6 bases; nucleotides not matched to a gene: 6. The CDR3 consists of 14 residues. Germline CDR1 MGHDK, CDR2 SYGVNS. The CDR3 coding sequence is TGTGCCAGCAGTGCTCAGGGGGGGGGTCAGCCCCAGCATTTT. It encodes CASSAQGGGQPQHF.

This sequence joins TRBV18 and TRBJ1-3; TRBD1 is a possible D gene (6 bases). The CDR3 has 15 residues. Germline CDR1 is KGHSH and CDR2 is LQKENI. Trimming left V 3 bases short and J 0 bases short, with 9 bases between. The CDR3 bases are TGTGCCAGCTCACCGGGGGCCAGCTCTGGAAACACCATATATTTT. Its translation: CASSPGASSGNTIYF.

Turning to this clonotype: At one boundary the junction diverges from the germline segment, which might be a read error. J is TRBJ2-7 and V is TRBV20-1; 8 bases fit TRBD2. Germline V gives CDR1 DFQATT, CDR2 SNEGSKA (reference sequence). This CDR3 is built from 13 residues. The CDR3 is CSARRTSSHEQYF. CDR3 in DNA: TGCAGTGCTAGAAGGACTAGCTCCCACGAGCAGTACTTC.

The CDR3 here is CSAYGQGKGYTF. DNA of the CDR3: TGCAGTGCTTACGGACAGGGGAAGGGCTACACCTTC. The rearrangement links TRBV20-1 to TRBJ1-2; 9 bases are shared with TRBD1. The trim removed 5 bases at V and 8 bases at J, leaving 6 bases unmatched. There are 12 residues in the CDR3. Germline V gene sequence: CDR1 DFQATT, CDR2 SNEGSKA (reference sequence).

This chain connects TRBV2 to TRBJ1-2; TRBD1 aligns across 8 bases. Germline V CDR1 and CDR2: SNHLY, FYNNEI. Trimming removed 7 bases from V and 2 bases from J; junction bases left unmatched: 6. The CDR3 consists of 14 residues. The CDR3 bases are TGTGCCAGCACCGGGGACAGGTACAACTATGGCTACACCTTC. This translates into CASTGDRYNYGYTF.

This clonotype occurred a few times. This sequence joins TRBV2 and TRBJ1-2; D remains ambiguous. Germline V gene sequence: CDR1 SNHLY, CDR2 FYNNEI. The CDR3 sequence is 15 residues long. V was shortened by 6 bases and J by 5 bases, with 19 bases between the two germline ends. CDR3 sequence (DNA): TGTGCCAGCAGAGATTTAATTTTGTCAGGTTATGGCTACACCTTC. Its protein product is CASRDLILSGYGYTF.

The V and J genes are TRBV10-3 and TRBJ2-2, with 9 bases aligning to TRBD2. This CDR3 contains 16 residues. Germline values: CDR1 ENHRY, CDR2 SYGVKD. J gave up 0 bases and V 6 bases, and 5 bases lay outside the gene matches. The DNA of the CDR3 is TGTGCCATCAGCCAGACTAGCGGCTCGAACACCGGGGAGCTGTTTTTT. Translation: CAISQTSGSNTGELFF.